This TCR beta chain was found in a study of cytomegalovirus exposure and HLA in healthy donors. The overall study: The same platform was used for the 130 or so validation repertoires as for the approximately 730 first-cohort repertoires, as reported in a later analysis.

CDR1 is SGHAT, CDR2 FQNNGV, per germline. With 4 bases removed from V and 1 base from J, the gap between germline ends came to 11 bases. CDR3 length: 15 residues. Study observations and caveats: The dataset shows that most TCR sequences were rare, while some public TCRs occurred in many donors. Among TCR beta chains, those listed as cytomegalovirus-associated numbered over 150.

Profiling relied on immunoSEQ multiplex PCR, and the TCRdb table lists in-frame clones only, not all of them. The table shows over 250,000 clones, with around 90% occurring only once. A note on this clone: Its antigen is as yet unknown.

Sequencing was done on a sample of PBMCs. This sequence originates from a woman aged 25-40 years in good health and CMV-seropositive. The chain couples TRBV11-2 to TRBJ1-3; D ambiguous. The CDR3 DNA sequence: TGTGCCAGCAGCTCCGAGGCGGGGTCTGGAAACACCATATATTTT. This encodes CASSSEAGSGNTIYF.